This T cell receptor beta chain is drawn from a study of T cells in Graves' hyperthyroidism and ophthalmopathy (dated by TCRdb to 2018 to 2020). Study-level background: Peripheral blood samples were taken at the time of initial diagnosis, prior to any treatment. TCR V-J signatures able to tell the groups apart were searched for in a discovery cohort of approximately 95 patients, of whom 40 to 45 had Graves' ophthalmopathy and 57 had stable Graves' hyperthyroidism. Prospective prediction of ophthalmopathy was tested in an independent validation cohort of some 19 hyperthyroidism patients and 15 to 17 patients who later progressed to ophthalmopathy. The 85 to 100 discovery patients were divided at random into training and test sets in a 7:3 ratio. The study also compared thyroid tissue and blood T-cell repertoires from about 6 Graves' hyperthyroidism patients. Following sampling, methimazole starting at 30 mg daily was given to hyperthyroidism patients, and high-dose intravenous methylprednisolone was given to ophthalmopathy patients. The paper describes TCR Vbeta CDR3 sequencing of 140 or so peripheral blood samples, made up of 40 to 45 ophthalmopathy patients, around 73 hyperthyroidism patients and 17 progressor patients. Results and caveats for the whole study, not just this receptor: Sample size was not statistically predetermined, and investigators were not blinded to group allocation. A 13 V-J signature model separated ophthalmopathy from stable hyperthyroidism, with roughly 88% sensitivity and about 81% specificity in cross-validation and 80%/75% in testing. Blood samples also contained most of the expanded thyroid clonotypes (frequency above 0.001), which suggests that blood repertoires may reflect thyroid immune responses. During validation, the model predicted progression to ophthalmopathy a median of around six months ahead of onset, with almost 71% sensitivity and about 75% specificity.

This clonotype was seen ten or more times. Its cognate antigen has yet to be identified. No quality values exist for individual bases; no much larger clone is one base distant. The TCR beta CDR3 regions were amplified from the RNA transcripts. For the first round of RT-PCR on the TCR CDR3, the HTBI primer set was used together with the Qiagen OneStep RT-PCR kit. The libraries were constructed in a second round of multiplex PCR and then size-selected and purified. The libraries were sequenced on an Illumina HiSeq2000 using paired-end 100 bp reads. In the paper's pipeline: SOAPnuke was used to process the raw data, with reads discarded if the reads contained adapters or uncalled bases, had a mean Phred below 15, or lacked an exact constant-primer or identifier match. High-quality paired reads were merged with COPE v1.2.5, and unique nucleotide sequences were defined as clonotypes. Clonotypes were aligned to IMGT TRBV, TRBD and TRBJ reference segments using MiTCR v1.1. The analysis was restricted to V-J combinations with a frequency above 0.0001, which together covered 98% to 99.2% of the repertoires. A TCS score was defined as the ratio between F50 (clonal expansion) and ExV (chaos), using BLOSUM62-based TCRdist between CDR3 peptides within each V-J. Welch's t-statistics and random forest reduced 450 to 600 V-J features to roughly 13, which were used in a naive Bayes classifier (R e1071). The raw public data were reprocessed by TCRdb itself: fastp quality trimming at Q25, MiXCR clonotype calling, in-frame beta chains only. Every distinct CDR3 protein forms one entry, paired with its most common genes and DNA. TCRdb, not the authors, supplied the V and J calls. The sample table shows under 400,000 distinct CDR3 sequences, and 12% to 15% are seen once. The ten largest clones add up to approximately 19% of the sample.

The CDR3 starts with the cysteine, ends with the phenylalanine, and has 14 residues. Of the read, only the CDR3 DNA is kept; its 42 bases are in frame from base 1. Based on the germline V gene, the CDR1 and CDR2 sequences are SGDLS and YYNGEE. The germline V end is reduced by 2 bases and the J end by 6 bases; junction bases left unmatched: 6. Moderately to severely active disease, a Clinical Activity Score of at least 3, a NOSPECS grade of at least 4, and a duration under 3 months were present in ophthalmopathy patients. Exclusion was applied to patients with uncontrolled infections, other autoimmune diseases, pregnancy or lactation. Diagnoses were based on clinical symptoms, serum thyroxine and TRAb, thyroid ultrasound and orbital computed tomography. PBMCs were separated from roughly 10 ml of fresh peripheral blood using Ficoll-Paque density gradient centrifugation. Total RNA was extracted using Trizol reagent, and RNA quality was assessed on an Agilent 2100 Bioanalyzer.

The rearranged chain carries TRBV9 and TRBJ2-7, and TRBD1 aligns with 9 junction nucleotides. The receptor's source is a woman in her sixties or seventies with Graves' ophthalmopathy. Sample: blood. The nucleotides read TGTGCCAGCAGCGTTACCGGGACAGGGTTCGAGCAGTACTTC. This translates into CASSVTGTGFEQYF.